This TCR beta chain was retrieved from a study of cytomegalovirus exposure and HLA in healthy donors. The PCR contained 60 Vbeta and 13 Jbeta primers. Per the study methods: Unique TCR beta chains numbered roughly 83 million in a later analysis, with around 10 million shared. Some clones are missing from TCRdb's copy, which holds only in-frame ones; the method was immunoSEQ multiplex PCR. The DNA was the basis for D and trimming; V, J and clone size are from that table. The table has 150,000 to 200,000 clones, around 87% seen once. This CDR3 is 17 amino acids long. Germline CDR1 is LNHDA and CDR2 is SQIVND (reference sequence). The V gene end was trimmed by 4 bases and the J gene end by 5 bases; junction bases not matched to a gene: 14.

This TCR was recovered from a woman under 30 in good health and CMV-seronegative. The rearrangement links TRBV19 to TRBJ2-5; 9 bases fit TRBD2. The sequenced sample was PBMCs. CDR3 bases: TGTGCCAGTAGTAGGGGGACTAGCTTACTTGGATGGGAGACCCAGTACTTC. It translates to CASSRGTSLLGWETQYF.